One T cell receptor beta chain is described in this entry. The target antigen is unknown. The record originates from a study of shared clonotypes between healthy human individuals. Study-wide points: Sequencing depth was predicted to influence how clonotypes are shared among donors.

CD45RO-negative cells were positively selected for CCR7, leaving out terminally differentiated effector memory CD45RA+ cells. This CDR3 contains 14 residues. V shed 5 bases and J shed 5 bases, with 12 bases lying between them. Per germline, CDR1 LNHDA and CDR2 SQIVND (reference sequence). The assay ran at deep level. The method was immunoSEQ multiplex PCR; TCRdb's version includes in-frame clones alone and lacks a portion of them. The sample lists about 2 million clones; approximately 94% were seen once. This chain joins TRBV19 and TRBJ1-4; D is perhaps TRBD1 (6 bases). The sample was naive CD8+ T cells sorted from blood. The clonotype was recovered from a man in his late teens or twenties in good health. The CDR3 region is CASSSRDKNEKLFF. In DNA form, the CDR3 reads TGTGCCAGTAGTTCAAGGGACAAGAATGAAAAACTGTTTTTT.